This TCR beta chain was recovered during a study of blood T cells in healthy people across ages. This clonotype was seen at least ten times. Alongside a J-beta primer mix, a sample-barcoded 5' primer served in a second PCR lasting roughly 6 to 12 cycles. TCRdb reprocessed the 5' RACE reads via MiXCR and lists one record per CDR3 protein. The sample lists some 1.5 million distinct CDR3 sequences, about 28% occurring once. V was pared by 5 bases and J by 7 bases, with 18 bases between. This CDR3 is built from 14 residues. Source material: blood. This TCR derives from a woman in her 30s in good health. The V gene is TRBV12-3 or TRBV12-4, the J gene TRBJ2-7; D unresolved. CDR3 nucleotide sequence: TGTGCCAGCAGTCTCAACCGGCGGCTTGGGGAGCAGTACTTC. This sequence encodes CASSLNRRLGEQYF.